A single sample is the source of the 18 T cell receptor beta chains below, sequenced in a study of immune cell composition in non-small cell lung cancer. TCRdb keeps only in-frame clones here, not all; method: immunoSEQ multiplex PCR. Among roughly 7,000 clones listed, 60% to 75% were seen once. The sample consisted of lung tumor tissue. All receptors derive from a human donor with non-small cell lung cancer.

The rearrangement joins TRBV16 to TRBJ2-1, with D unclear. The ends were cut back, 2 bases at V and 9 bases at J, with 8 bases in the middle. Germline CDR1 is KGHSY and CDR2 is FQNENV. The CDR3 totals 12 residues. CDR3 DNA sequence: TGTGCCAGCAGCCAAGAACGGTCTGAGCAGTTCTTC. It yields the protein CASSQERSEQFF.

This clone was seen just once. The chain carries TRBV6-1 and TRBJ2-2, with D perhaps TRBD1 (6 bases). CDR1 MNHNS and CDR2 SASEGT come from the germline V gene. V lost 5 bases and J lost 1, with 8 bases in between. The CDR3 sequence is 14 residues long. CDR3 in amino acids: CASSSDRNTGELFF. For the CDR3, the DNA is TGTGCCAGCAGTTCGGACAGGAACACCGGGGAGCTGTTTTTT.

This clone was found once. This rearrangement joins TRBV6-1 to TRBJ2-4; TRBD1 is a possible D gene (6 bases). The CDR3 consists of 14 residues. Looked up from germline, CDR1 is MNHNS and CDR2 is SASEGT. Between the trimmed V and J ends, which lost 4 bases and 4 bases, there was a span of 11 bases. This CDR3 reads CASSGGGGKNIQYF. In nucleotides, the CDR3 is TGTGCCAGCAGTGGAGGGGGTGGTAAAAACATTCAGTACTTC.

The chain recombines TRBV18 with TRBJ2-3; no firm D call. Germline V lookup: CDR1 KGHSH, CDR2 LQKENI. Trimming took off 5 bases at V and 6 bases at J, with 12 bases between the two ends. The CDR3 extends over 13 amino acids. The CDR3 loop reads CASSYSRRDTQYF. CDR3 nucleotides: TGTGCCAGCTCATATTCTAGGCGTGATACGCAGTATTTT. Full variable domain (rest looked up from reference TRBV18 and TRBJ2-3): NAGVMQNPRHLVRRRGQEARLRCSPMKGHSHVYWYRQLPEEGLKFMVYLQKENIIDESGMPKERFSAEFPKEGPSILRIQQVVRGDSAAYFCASSYSRRDTQYFGPGTRLTVL.

This sequence joins TRBV7-9 and TRBJ1-3, with D perhaps TRBD1 (6 bases). V lost 5 bases, J lost 3 bases, and 11 bases lay in between. This CDR3 has 14 amino acids. Per the germline V gene, CDR1 is SEHNR and CDR2 is FQNEAQ (reference sequence). The CDR3 sequence is CASSQDRDGNTIYF. CDR3 coding DNA: TGTGCCAGCAGCCAGGACAGAGATGGAAACACCATATATTTT.

The V call is TRBV19, the J call TRBJ2-7; D unresolved. Germline-derived CDR1 and CDR2 are LNHDA and SQIVND (reference sequence). The V and J ends lost 0 bases and 2 bases respectively, with 8 bases between them. The CDR3 spans 14 residues. The CDR3 bases are TGTGCCAGTAGTATAGACGCGCAAACCTACGAGCAGTACTTC. Protein product: CASSIDAQTYEQYF. Full variable domain (rest looked up from reference TRBV19 and TRBJ2-7): DGGITQSPKYLFRKEGQNVTLSCEQNLNHDAMYWYRQDPGQGLRLIYYSQIVNDFQKGDIAEGYSVSREKKESFPLTVTSAQKNPTAFYLCASSIDAQTYEQYFGPGTRLTVT.

The chain joins TRBV29-1 to TRBJ2-1; 10 bases line up with TRBD2. The J segment lost 9 bases and the V segment lost 4 bases, leaving 9 bases of the junction unmatched. CDR3 length equals 14 residues. Germline lookup yields CDR1 SQVTM and CDR2 ANQGSEA. In nucleotides, the CDR3 is TGCAGCGTTGCAGCGGGAGGGCCTCTGGGTGAGCAGTTCTTC. It is translated as CSVAAGGPLGEQFF.

The sample holds one count of this clone. CDR3 in DNA: TGTGCCAGCAGCGAAAGAGCGGGGGGCCAAGAGACCCAGTACTTC. This sequence encodes CASSERAGGQETQYF. The chain is built from TRBV7-2 and TRBJ2-5; 9 bases line up with TRBD2. This CDR3 contains 15 residues. Germline V lookup: CDR1 SGHTA, CDR2 FQGNSA. The junction had 5 bases not matched to a gene; V was cut back by 5 bases and J by 1 base.

The CDR3 DNA reads TGTGCCAGCAGCCCACCCCGAGGATTTGGGGAGACCCAGTACTTC. Translating gives CASSPPRGFGETQYF. V is TRBV7-2 and J is TRBJ2-5; D uncertain. Looked up from germline, CDR1 is SGHTA and CDR2 is FQGNSA. This CDR3 spans 15 amino acids. V lost 5 bases, J lost 5 bases, and 18 bases lay in between.

This clone was counted only a few times. The same CDR3 arises from other DNA sequences in this sample as well. This chain uses TRBV2 with TRBJ1-1; unclear D gene. V was shortened by 8 bases and J by 0 bases, with 10 bases between the two germline ends. Germline V gene sequence: CDR1 SNHLY, CDR2 FYNNEI. The CDR3 totals 13 residues. This chain's CDR3 is CASSTGLNTEAFF. The CDR3 bases are TGTGCCAGCTCTACGGGGTTGAACACTGAAGCTTTCTTT.

This clone has just one count. This chain connects TRBV19 to TRBJ2-1; 11 bases align to TRBD2. This CDR3 has 18 amino acids. Trimming cost V 6 bases and J 0 bases; bases outside gene matches: 10. Germline loops: CDR1 LNHDA, CDR2 SQIVND (reference sequence). For the CDR3, the DNA is TGTGCCAGTAGCCGCATAGCGGGAGGGCCGAGCTCCTACAATGAGCAGTTCTTC. This gives the protein CASSRIAGGPSSYNEQFF.

This clone turned up a few times. DNA for the CDR3: TGTGCCAGCAGTTTATTATCCCCTAATCAGCCCCAGCATTTT. Translating gives CASSLLSPNQPQHF. This rearrangement joins TRBV27 to TRBJ1-5; the D is unclear. The CDR3 extends over 14 amino acids. The V end was cut by 1 base, the J end by 4 bases, with 8 bases between. Germline V gives CDR1 MNHEY, CDR2 SMNVEV (reference sequence).

The genes are TRBV7-9 and TRBJ1-6, with unresolved D. V gave up 5 bases and J gave up 7 bases, with 18 bases separating them. The germline V gene encodes CDR1 SEHNR and CDR2 FQNEAQ (reference sequence). The CDR3 totals 16 residues. Here the CDR3 DNA reads TGTGCCAGCAGCCCTAGCGGAGCCCAAGGGAATTCACCCCTCCACTTT. It encodes CASSPSGAQGNSPLHF.

This clone appeared a few times. The chain employs TRBV6-1 and TRBJ1-6; D not certain. Germline V gives CDR1 MNHNS, CDR2 SASEGT. Trimming took 1 base from V and 3 from J, leaving 10 bases between them. The CDR3 spans 16 residues. Here the CDR3 DNA reads TGTGCCAGCAGTGAAGTGAACAGAGTCTATAATTCACCCCTCCACTTT. Protein product: CASSEVNRVYNSPLHF.

The chain is built from TRBV7-8 and TRBJ2-3; 9 nucleotides line up with TRBD2. J lost 0 bases, V lost 4 bases, and 2 bases had no gene match. The CDR3 totals 15 residues. Germline V gene sequence: CDR1 SGHVS, CDR2 FQNEAQ. The CDR3 region has the DNA TGTGCCAGCAGCTCCAGCGGGGGGAGCACAGATACGCAGTATTTT. It encodes CASSSSGGSTDTQYF.

The chain combines TRBV6-1 with TRBJ2-7; 7 bases are shared with TRBD2. CDR3 length equals 13 residues. With 8 bases clipped from V and 0 bases from J, the junction kept 4 bases outside the gene matches. In germline, CDR1 is MNHNS, CDR2 SASEGT. Written as DNA, the CDR3 is TGTGCCAGCGGGAGCGGGGTCTCCTACGAGCAGTACTTC. Translation gives CASGSGVSYEQYF.

The J gene is TRBJ1-5, the V gene TRBV7-6; D unresolved. Deletions cut 1 base from V and 4 bases from J, with 14 bases between. The CDR3 runs 16 residues. Germline-derived CDR1 and CDR2 are SGHVS and FNYEAQ. The CDR3 sequence: CASSLGGRQWNQPQHF. CDR3 bases: TGTGCCAGCAGCTTAGGAGGGAGGCAGTGGAATCAGCCCCAGCATTTT.

The rearrangement uses TRBV12-5 and TRBJ1-1, with a tentative D call TRBD1 (5 bases). Germline V gene sequence: CDR1 LGHNT, CDR2 FRNRAP. The CDR3 runs 15 residues. V shed 6 bases and J shed 1 base, with 15 bases lying between them. CDR3 sequence: CASGSLGTWNTEAFF. The DNA of the CDR3 is TGTGCTAGTGGCTCCCTAGGGACTTGGAACACTGAAGCTTTCTTT.